Below are 31 T cell receptor beta chains sequenced from a single sample in a study of early T cells in non-severe SARS-CoV-2 infection. One entry per CDR3 protein results from TCRdb running MiXCR on the 5' RACE reads. The sample lists tens of thousands of distinct CDR3 sequences, 7.5% to 9% occurring once. This specimen was whole blood, taken at baseline. The receptors were gathered from an adult who was a healthcare worker with PCR-confirmed SARS-CoV-2 infection or an uninfected control (not recorded which).

The chain uses TRBV30 and TRBJ1-2; D is unresolved. CDR3 size: 13 residues. CDR1 is GTSNPN, CDR2 SVGIG, per germline (reference sequence). V lost 7 bases to trimming and J lost 1 base, with 13 bases between them. CDR3 coding DNA: TGTGCCTTTACCCCAGGTGATAACTATGGCTACACCTTC. It yields the protein CAFTPGDNYGYTF.

This clonotype was recorded many times. The chain combines TRBV7-9 with TRBJ2-4; TRBD1 might be the D (7 bases). With 5 bases removed from V and 7 bases from J, the gap between germline ends came to 24 bases. The CDR3 contains 17 residues. Germline V lookup: CDR1 SEHNR, CDR2 FQNEAQ (reference sequence). CDR3: CASSPTPSGGRENIQYF. CDR3 in DNA: TGTGCCAGCAGCCCCACGCCTTCAGGGGGGCGAGAGAACATTCAGTACTTC. Looking up the rest from reference TRBV7-9 and TRBJ2-4 gives the full variable domain: DTGVSQNPRHKITKRGQNVTFRCDPISEHNRLYWYRQTLGQGPEFLTYFQNEAQLEKSRLLSDRFSAERPKGSFSTLEIQRTEQGDSAMYLCASSPTPSGGRENIQYFGAGTRLSVL.

This clonotype showed up many times. This sequence joins TRBV5-5 and TRBJ2-7; TRBD1 might be the D (6 bases). V was cut by 4 bases and J by 5 bases, with 10 bases left in between. The CDR3 loop spans 12 amino acids. CDR1 is SGHKS, CDR2 YYEKEE, per germline (reference sequence). The CDR3 is CASSGPGDEQYF. CDR3 coding DNA: TGTGCCAGCAGCGGGCCAGGGGACGAGCAGTACTTC.

Details on this clonotype: The junction differs from germline at one of its ends, possibly a read error. The V gene is TRBV3-1, the J gene TRBJ2-5; 7 bases agree with TRBD2. In germline, CDR1 is LGHDT, CDR2 YNNKEL (reference sequence). The CDR3 has 14 residues. The CDR3 spells CASSQVSGGETQYF. The CDR3 region has the DNA TGTGCCAGCAGTCAAGTGTCCGGGGGGGAGACCCAGTACTTC.

The gene calls are TRBV6-6 and TRBJ2-5; D perhaps matches TRBD2 (9 bases). The CDR3 is 15 amino acids. Trimming shortened V by 5 bases and J by 4 bases, and 17 bases separated the two germline ends. Germline CDR1 MNHNY, CDR2 SVGAGI (reference sequence). The CDR3 loop is CASSAGGGRAETQYF. The CDR3 DNA is TGTGCCAGCAGTGCAGGGGGCGGGAGGGCAGAGACCCAGTACTTC.

A few counts support this clonotype. This chain connects TRBV3-1 to TRBJ1-2; 7 nucleotides match TRBD1. This CDR3 has 15 amino acids. The ends lost 5 bases at V and 1 base at J; junction bases unmatched: 7. The germline V gene encodes CDR1 LGHDT and CDR2 YNNKEL (reference sequence). The CDR3 region has the DNA TGTGCCAGCAGCACAGGACAGGCCGTTAACTATGGCTACACCTTC. It translates to CASSTGQAVNYGYTF. Full variable domain (missing parts from reference TRBV3-1 and TRBJ1-2): DTAVSQTPKYLVTQMGNDKSIKCEQNLGHDTMYWYKQDSKKFLKIMFSYNNKELIINETVPNRFSPKSPDKAHLNLHINSLELGDSAVYFCASSTGQAVNYGYTFGSGTRLTVV.

This clonotype was detected many times. The chain is built from TRBV3-1 and TRBJ1-2; no reliable D call. The CDR3 extends over 16 amino acids. Germline V gene data show CDR1 as LGHDT and CDR2 as YNNKEL (reference sequence). Between the trimmed V and J ends, which lost 1 base and 8 bases, there was a span of 20 bases. DNA for the CDR3: TGTGCCAGCAGCCAAGGGTTCGGGAATCGGGATAGAGGCTACACCTTC. This gives the protein CASSQGFGNRDRGYTF.

The gene calls are TRBV6-2 or TRBV6-3 and TRBJ2-1, with 9 nucleotides matching TRBD2. V was pared by 2 bases and J by 8 bases, with 13 bases of the junction left unmatched. Germline V gene data show CDR1 as MNHEY and CDR2 as SVGEGT. The CDR3 runs to 17 residues. The CDR3 is CASSYPQAGGFRDEQFF. In DNA form, the CDR3 reads TGTGCCAGCAGTTACCCCCAGGCGGGAGGGTTTAGGGATGAGCAGTTCTTC.

This clonotype has just a few counts. J is TRBJ2-2 and V is TRBV7-9, with 9 nucleotides matching TRBD1. The J segment lost 0 bases and the V segment lost 4 bases, leaving 3 bases of the junction unmatched. This CDR3 has 16 residues. Looked up from germline, CDR1 is SEHNR and CDR2 is FQNEAQ (reference sequence). The CDR3 loop is CASSSGQGSNTGELFF. The CDR3, as DNA: TGTGCCAGCAGCTCTGGACAGGGGTCGAACACCGGGGAGCTGTTTTTT.

This clonotype was counted only a few times. The chain is built from TRBV5-4 and TRBJ1-2; 9 bases agree with TRBD1. Germline assignment: CDR1 SGHNT and CDR2 YYREEE (reference sequence). The J segment lost 4 bases and the V segment lost 4 bases, leaving 8 bases of the junction unmatched. This CDR3 spans 15 amino acids. In DNA form, the CDR3 reads TGTGCCAGCAGCGGGGGACAGGGAAAAGGCTATGGCTACACCTTC. Protein product: CASSGGQGKGYGYTF. Variable domain in full (rest from reference TRBV5-4 and TRBJ1-2): ETGVTQSPTHLIKTRGQQVTLRCSSQSGHNTVSWYQQALGQGPQFIFQYYREEENGRGNFPPRFSGLQFPNYSSELNVNALELDDSALYLCASSGGQGKGYGYTFGSGTRLTVV.

In its sample, this clonotype was seen a few times. V usage is TRBV29-1 and J usage is TRBJ2-7; D might be TRBD2 (6 bases). V lost 0 bases, J lost 5 bases, and 14 bases lay in between. This CDR3 has 14 amino acids. Germline CDR1 SQVTM, CDR2 ANQGSEA. This CDR3 reads CSVEDTGSSDEQYF. The CDR3 nucleotides read TGCAGCGTTGAAGATACCGGGAGCAGCGACGAGCAGTACTTC.

This clonotype appeared many times. The V and J genes are TRBV2 and TRBJ2-1; D uncertain. The CDR3 has 11 amino acids. The V and J ends lost 5 bases and 12 bases respectively, with 11 bases between them. Looked up from germline, CDR1 is SNHLY and CDR2 is FYNNEI. The CDR3 DNA reads as TGTGCCAGCAGTACCGGGCGCCGGCAGTTCTTC. Its translation: CASSTGRRQFF.

The chain uses TRBV29-1 and TRBJ2-4, with TRBD2 matching 8 bases. Germline lookup yields CDR1 SQVTM and CDR2 ANQGSEA. The CDR3 is made up of 14 amino acids. With 7 bases clipped from V and 4 bases from J, the junction kept 9 bases outside the gene matches. CDR3: CSAAPVAGKNIQYF. The CDR3 DNA follows: TGCAGCGCAGCACCAGTAGCGGGAAAAAACATTCAGTACTTC.

This chain uses TRBV4-1 with TRBJ2-7; possibly TRBD1 for D (5 bases). V was trimmed by 1 base and J by 9 bases, leaving 16 bases between them. The CDR3 sequence is 14 residues long. Germline loops: CDR1 MGHRA, CDR2 YSYEKL. The CDR3 sequence is CASSQGTYQRVQYF. Written as DNA, the CDR3 is TGCGCCAGCAGCCAAGGGACATATCAACGAGTGCAGTACTTC.

V is TRBV12-3 or TRBV12-4 and J is TRBJ2-2; D is unresolved. The CDR3 is made up of 15 amino acids. Trimming removed 2 bases from V and 0 bases from J, with 7 bases in between. The CDR3 DNA reads TGTGCCAGCAGTTTAACAGTCCCGAACACCGGGGAGCTGTTTTTT. It translates to CASSLTVPNTGELFF.

This clonotype showed up just a few times. CDR3: CSARGGTATPLGKNIQYF. The CDR3 bases are TGCAGTGCTAGGGGGGGGACTGCAACTCCCCTAGGCAAAAACATTCAGTACTTC. The chain has TRBV20-1 and TRBJ2-4; 7 nucleotides line up with TRBD2. The CDR3 sequence is 18 residues long. J gave up 3 bases and V 3 bases, and 17 bases lay outside the gene matches. Germline V CDR1 and CDR2: DFQATT, SNEGSKA (reference sequence).

This clonotype is hyperexpanded. The chain combines TRBV6-4 with TRBJ2-3; D may match TRBD1 or TRBD2 (5 bases each). Germline V gene sequence: CDR1 MRHNA, CDR2 SNTAGT. The CDR3 spans 14 residues. Trimming removed 5 bases at V and 2 bases at J, with 11 bases between. The CDR3 loop reads CASSSGPHTDTQYF. The DNA of the CDR3 is TGTGCCAGCAGTTCGGGACCCCACACAGATACGCAGTATTTT.

The chain employs TRBV18 and TRBJ1-1; no reliable D call. Germline V gene lookup returns CDR1 KGHSH and CDR2 LQKENI. Trimming cost V 4 bases and J 4 bases, with 10 bases left between them. The CDR3 sequence is 13 residues long. The chain's CDR3 is CASSQGSGTEAFF. Written as DNA, the CDR3 is TGTGCCAGCTCACAGGGCAGTGGCACTGAAGCTTTCTTT.

This chain connects TRBV7-2 to TRBJ2-1; TRBD2 aligns across 13 bases. Germline V gene lookup returns CDR1 SGHTA and CDR2 FQGNSA. CDR3 size: 18 residues. V lost 4 bases, J lost 0 bases, and 6 bases stayed unmatched. As DNA, the CDR3 is TGTGCCAGCAGCTCCGGACTAGCGGGGGATCTCTCCTACAATGAGCAGTTCTTC. Translation: CASSSGLAGDLSYNEQFF.

This clonotype was observed at least ten times. This sequence joins TRBV10-2 and TRBJ2-5; 14 bases fit TRBD2. There are 14 residues in the CDR3. Per the germline V gene, CDR1 is WSHSY and CDR2 is SAAADI. V gave up 6 bases and J gave up 4 bases; unmatched junction bases: 1. The CDR3 reads CASSGTSGGETQYF. In DNA, the CDR3 is TGCGCCAGCAGCGGGACTAGCGGGGGAGAGACCCAGTACTTC.

This clonotype was seen only once. The rearrangement links TRBV24-1 to TRBJ2-7, with D tentatively TRBD1 (6 bases). V was trimmed by 3 bases and J by 6 bases, leaving 8 bases between them. The CDR3 extends over 12 amino acids. Germline V gene sequence: CDR1 KGHDR, CDR2 SFDVKD. The CDR3 sequence is CATSDTGSEQYF. DNA of the CDR3: TGTGCCACCAGTGATACAGGGTCCGAGCAGTACTTC.

This clonotype has at least ten counts. The chain is built from TRBV27 and TRBJ2-1, with D possibly TRBD2 on 5 matching bases. V was trimmed by 5 bases and J by 7 bases, leaving 12 bases between them. Germline V gene sequence: CDR1 MNHEY, CDR2 SMNVEV (reference sequence). This CDR3 comprises 13 residues. CDR3 in amino acids: CASSTTRRNEQFF. The CDR3 coding sequence is TGTGCCAGCAGTACTACTAGGAGGAATGAGCAGTTCTTC.

This clonotype was recorded a few times. V gene TRBV7-2 combines with J gene TRBJ2-7; D not resolved. Per germline, CDR1 SGHTA and CDR2 FQGNSA. Trimming removed 1 base at V and 4 bases at J, with 8 bases between. The CDR3 has 13 residues. The CDR3 reads CASSLVGQYEQYF. The CDR3 region has the DNA TGTGCCAGCAGCTTAGTGGGTCAGTACGAGCAGTACTTC.

A few counts support this clonotype. The CDR3 loop reads CSARGALTTDEQYF. CDR3 DNA sequence: TGCAGTGCTAGAGGTGCGCTTACAACCGACGAGCAGTACTTC. J is TRBJ2-7 and V is TRBV20-1; D ambiguous. The CDR3 runs 14 residues. CDR1 is DFQATT, CDR2 SNEGSKA, per germline (reference sequence). The V end lost 1 base, the J end lost 5 bases, and 15 bases lay between the germline ends.

The V gene is TRBV27, the J gene TRBJ1-1; 8 bases fit TRBD1. In germline, CDR1 is MNHEY, CDR2 SMNVEV (reference sequence). With 3 bases clipped from V and 5 bases from J, the junction kept 2 bases outside the gene matches. CDR3 size: 13 residues. DNA for the CDR3: TGTGCCAGCAGTTTGCAGGGGGCGACTGAAGCTTTCTTT. This codes for CASSLQGATEAFF.

The chain recombines TRBV12-3 or TRBV12-4 with TRBJ2-7; 10 bases align to TRBD2. V shed 6 bases and J 6 bases; nucleotides not matched to a gene: 14. The CDR3 extends over 16 amino acids. The DNA of the CDR3 is TGTGCCAGCAGCCTAAGAGCGGGAGGGCCGGTCTCCGAGCAGTACTTC. Translated: CASSLRAGGPVSEQYF.

The chain couples TRBV7-9 to TRBJ2-3; 8 nucleotides line up with TRBD2. The junction had 7 bases not matched to a gene; V was cut back by 5 bases and J by 0 bases. Per the germline V gene, CDR1 is SEHNR and CDR2 is FQNEAQ (reference sequence). The CDR3 covers 16 residues. The CDR3 here is CASSPVLAVSTDTQYF. DNA of the CDR3: TGTGCCAGCAGCCCCGTACTAGCGGTTAGCACAGATACGCAGTATTTT.

This clonotype has just a few counts. The DNA of the CDR3 is TGCGCCAGCGCGCTTTTGGACTCTAGCACAGATACGCAGTATTTT. Its translation: CASALLDSSTDTQYF. This chain uses TRBV5-1 with TRBJ2-3; D perhaps matches TRBD2 (5 bases). CDR3 length: 15 amino acids. Germline CDR1 SGHRS, CDR2 YFSETQ. Trimming stripped 7 bases from V and 0 bases from J, with 15 bases between. Drawing the rest from reference TRBV5-1 and TRBJ2-3, the complete variable domain is KAGVTQTPRYLIKTRGQQVTLSCSPISGHRSVSWYQQTPGQGLQFLFEYFSETQRNKGNFPGRFSGRQFSNSRSEMNVSTLELGDSALYLCASALLDSSTDTQYFGPGTRLTVL.

A few counts support this clonotype. The chain carries TRBV7-9 and TRBJ2-7, with D perhaps assigned TRBD1 or TRBD2 (7 bases each). This CDR3 is 16 amino acids long. Trimming removed 5 bases at V and 3 bases at J, with 20 bases between. Germline lookup yields CDR1 SEHNR and CDR2 FQNEAQ (reference sequence). CDR3 sequence: CASSPSPGRGGYEQYF. In DNA form, the CDR3 reads TGTGCCAGCAGCCCCTCCCCCGGCAGGGGGGGCTACGAGCAGTACTTC.

The rearrangement links TRBV18 to TRBJ2-5, with D unresolved. Germline V gene data show CDR1 as KGHSH and CDR2 as LQKENI. The germline V and J ends were trimmed by 8 bases and 9 bases, with 16 bases remaining between them. The CDR3 has 12 residues. The CDR3 DNA reads TGTGCCAGCAGTTTGTCCGATAGGGCCCAGTACTTC. Translation: CASSLSDRAQYF.

The chain uses TRBV11-2 and TRBJ2-5; possible D gene TRBD2, 5 bases. This CDR3 has 12 residues. V gave up 3 bases and J gave up 5 bases, with 7 bases separating them. Germline CDR1 is SGHAT and CDR2 is FQNNGV. CDR3: CASSFRGETQYF. The DNA for the CDR3 is TGTGCCAGCAGCTTCCGAGGGGAGACCCAGTACTTC.